The clone carrying this T cell receptor (beta chain) was seen just once. In blood CD8+ and CD4+ T cells, TCR beta underwent sequencing. The data were obtained in a study of CD8 T cells in Susac syndrome. Background on the study: Patients with Susac syndrome were, at the time of blood collection, therapy-naive, maintained on corticosteroids, or maintained on intravenous immunoglobulin alone.

An amount of RNA that ranged from roughly 0.45 to 1 ug was reverse transcribed with random hexamers. Across 54 Vbeta and 13 Jbeta, immunoSEQ multiplex PCR amplified TCR beta CDR3. TCRdb analysed the immunoSEQ multiplex PCR reads with MiXCR anew, one entry per CDR3 protein. This sample has about 180,000 distinct CDR3 sequences; 95% to 97% occur once, and the top ten carry about 0.12%. V was pared by 7 bases and J by 6 bases, with 15 bases between. CDR1 and CDR2 (germline): SQVTM, ANQGSEA. The CDR3 spans 12 residues. The clonotype comes from a human donor with Susac syndrome. The chain joins TRBV29-1 to TRBJ1-1, with D maybe TRBD1 (5 bases). Material for sequencing was CD4+ T cells from PBMCs. CDR3 nucleotide sequence: TGCAGCGGCCGTCAGGGTGGCCCTGAAGCTTTCTTT. Encoded protein: CSGRQGGPEAFF.